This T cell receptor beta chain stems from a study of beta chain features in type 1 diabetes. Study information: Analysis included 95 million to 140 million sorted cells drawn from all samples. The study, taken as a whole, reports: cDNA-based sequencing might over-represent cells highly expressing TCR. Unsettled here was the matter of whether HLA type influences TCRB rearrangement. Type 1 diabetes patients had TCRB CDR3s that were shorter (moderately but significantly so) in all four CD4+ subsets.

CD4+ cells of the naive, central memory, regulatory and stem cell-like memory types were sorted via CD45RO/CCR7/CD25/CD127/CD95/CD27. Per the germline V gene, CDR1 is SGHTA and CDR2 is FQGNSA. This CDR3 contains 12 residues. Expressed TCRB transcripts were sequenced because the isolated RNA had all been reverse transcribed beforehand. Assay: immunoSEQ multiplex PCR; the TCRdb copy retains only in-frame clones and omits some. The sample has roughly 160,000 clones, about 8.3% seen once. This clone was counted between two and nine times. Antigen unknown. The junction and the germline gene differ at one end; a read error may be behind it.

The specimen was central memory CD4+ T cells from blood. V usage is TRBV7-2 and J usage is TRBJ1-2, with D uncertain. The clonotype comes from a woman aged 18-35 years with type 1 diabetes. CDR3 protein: CASSQNNYGYTF. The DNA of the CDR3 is TGCGCCAGCAGCCAGAATAACTATGGCTACACCTTC.